A selection of T cell receptor beta chains follows, all from one sample in a study of tumor T cells in aggressive B-cell lymphoma. Method: immunoSEQ multiplex PCR; TCRdb's copy keeps in-frame clones and lacks some. This table holds 7,000 to 9,500 clones, more than 75% found once. Sequencing was performed on tumor tissue. The receptors here all came from an adult with diffuse large B cell lymphoma. CDR3s include the opening cysteine and the closing phenylalanine or tryptophan. D genes are given only for firm matches. Size values are once, few and many counts, or a class for expanded clones, and some rows have none.

abundance,d_gene,j_gene,v_gene,CDR3aa,CDR3nt
NA,TRBD1,TRBJ1-5,TRBV6-1,CASSEAGQGDQPQHF,TGTGCCAGCAGTGAAGCAGGACAGGGGGATCAGCCCCAGCATTTT
NA,TRBD2,TRBJ2-7,TRBV7-2,CASSPQAGGLYEQYF,TGTGCCAGCAGCCCCCAAGCGGGGGGGCTCTACGAGCAGTACTTC
NA,NA,TRBJ2-7,TRBV28,CASSWLDYEQYF,TGTGCCAGCAGTTGGTTAGATTACGAGCAGTACTTC
NA,NA,TRBJ1-2,TRBV7-9,CASSSGRDLAYGYTF,TGTGCCAGCAGCTCAGGCCGGGATTTGGCCTATGGCTACACCTTC
NA,TRBD1,TRBJ2-7,TRBV14,CASSQAQGASYEQYF,TGTGCCAGCAGCCAAGCACAGGGGGCGTCCTACGAGCAGTACTTC
NA,TRBD1,TRBJ1-5,TRBV7-9,CASSLGQGNQPQHF,TGTGCCAGCAGTTTAGGACAGGGAAATCAGCCCCAGCATTTT
NA,NA,TRBJ2-1,TRBV11-3,CASSLGMGRRPNEQFF,TGTGCCAGCAGCCTCGGTATGGGCCGCCGTCCGAATGAGCAGTTCTTC
NA,TRBD2,TRBJ2-7,TRBV9,CASSLGTTVMWEQYF,TGTGCCAGCAGCTTAGGGACTACTGTGATGTGGGAGCAATACTTC
once,TRBD1,TRBJ1-2,TRBV5-6,CASSAGDRGGYTF,TGTGCCAGCAGCGCAGGCGACAGGGGTGGCTACACCTTC
NA,NA,TRBJ1-1,TRBV30,CAWTDFGGGLNTEAFF,TGTGCCTGGACGGATTTTGGGGGAGGTCTGAACACTGAAGCTTTCTTT
NA,NA,TRBJ2-5,TRBV6-5,CASSYWGGLETQYF,TGTGCCAGCAGTTATTGGGGGGGCTTGGAGACCCAGTACTTC
NA,TRBD1,TRBJ2-2,TRBV11-3,CASSPGQGTDTGELFF,TGTGCCAGCAGCCCAGGACAGGGAACGGACACCGGGGAGCTGTTTTTT
NA,TRBD1,TRBJ2-7,TRBV27,CASSLKKTGTGYYEQYF,TGTGCCAGCAGTCTAAAAAAGACCGGGACAGGGTACTACGAGCAGTACTTC
NA,TRBD1,TRBJ1-2,TRBV5-4,CASSGATGGADGYTF,TGTGCCAGCAGCGGGGCGACAGGGGGCGCGGATGGCTACACCTTC
NA,TRBD1,TRBJ1-2,TRBV28,CASSSMDRGYYGYTF,TGTGCCAGCTCTTCAATGGACAGGGGTTACTATGGCTACACCTTC
NA,NA,TRBJ2-3,TRBV4-1,CASSQDWYQGTDTQYF,TGCGCCAGCAGCCAAGATTGGTATCAGGGGACAGATACGCAGTATTTT
NA,NA,TRBJ1-2,TRBV5-6,CASSLEGVRGYTF,TGTGCCAGCAGCTTGGAGGGGGTACGGGGCTACACCTTC
NA,TRBD1,TRBJ2-7,TRBV28,CASSLPRITGDNYEQYF,TGTGCCAGCAGTTTGCCCAGAATAACAGGGGACAACTACGAGCAGTACTTC
NA,TRBD1,TRBJ1-2,TRBV27,CASSVTGVTYGYTF,TGTGCCAGCAGTGTTACAGGGGTAACCTATGGCTACACCTTC
NA,NA,TRBJ2-7,TRBV29-1,CSVEVGLAGSSYEQYF,TGCAGCGTTGAAGTAGGTCTAGCTGGTAGCTCCTACGAGCAGTACTTC
NA,NA,TRBJ1-1,TRBV30,CASAGVGNTEAFF,TGTGCCTCTGCAGGGGTTGGGAACACTGAAGCTTTCTTT
NA,NA,TRBJ2-7,TRBV5-6,CASSLLRGYSSYEQYF,TGTGCCAGCAGCTTGCTTCGGGGGTATAGCTCCTACGAGCAGTACTTC
NA,NA,TRBJ1-1,TRBV4-2,CASSHNAQDRLNTEAFF,TGTGCCAGCAGCCACAACGCCCAAGACAGGCTGAACACTGAAGCTTTCTTT
NA,NA,TRBJ1-2,TRBV20-1,CSARRGYGYTF,TGCAGTGCTAGACGGGGCTATGGCTACACCTTC
NA,NA,TRBJ2-7,TRBV28,CASSHSGVLLEQYF,TGTGCCAGCAGTCACTCGGGGGTCTTGCTCGAGCAGTACTTC
NA,TRBD1,TRBJ1-1,TRBV10-3,CAIRRQGAPAEAFF,TGTGCCATCAGGAGACAGGGGGCGCCGGCTGAAGCTTTCTTT
NA,NA,TRBJ2-7,TRBV10-3,CAITGDQGSYEQYF,TGTGCCATCACGGGGGACCAAGGATCCTACGAGCAGTACTTC